The source of this T cell receptor (beta chain) is a study of PD-L1 blockade in urothelial cancer listed by TCRdb under 2017. Notes on the research overall: Therapy was started in the mid-2010s for all patients, and atezolizumab 1,200 mg was administered intravenously every 3 weeks. About nine tenths of the roughly 29 patients were identified as males with urothelial cancer of bladder origin, and a prior smoking history was reported by 18 of 29 patients. Patients had an ECOG performance status of 0 or 1 and had received between 0 and 3 prior chemotherapy regimens. Blood samples were analyzed at 3 weeks after treatment start (second dose) and at 6 weeks after treatment start. Blood samples gave a median of approximately 150,000 T cells and 82,636 unique TCRs, with a median clonality of approximately 0.08. Somatic, immune and clinical correlates of response to PD-L1 blockade with atezolizumab in urothelial cancer were the focus of an exploratory multi-omic analysis. Pretreatment tumor samples, along with matched peripheral blood serially collected before and after atezolizumab treatment, were subjected to TCR sequencing. Durable clinical benefit meant progression-free survival longer than 6 months, and TCR features were also tested against progression-free and overall survival. Whole exome sequencing and RNA sequencing of pretreatment tumors were performed alongside TCR sequencing in the same patients. Durable clinical benefit was achieved by nine patients but not by the remaining 20. Pretreatment blood TCR-seq was available for nearly 30 patients, at least one posttreatment blood collection was obtained for approximately 24 patients, and tumor TCR-seq was available for approximately 24 patients.

Taken from the germline V gene, the CDR1 and CDR2 loops are SGHVS and FQNEAQ. Trimming removed 1 base from V and 4 bases from J, leaving 16 bases between the germline ends. The CDR3 measures 17 amino acids from cysteine to phenylalanine. CDR3 DNA is the only sequence kept; it has 51 bases, read in frame from the first base. Synthetic TCR analog templates were spiked into each PCR so that absolute template abundance could be estimated from read counts. The immunoSEQ assay used bias-controlled V and J gene primers to amplify TCRbeta CDR3 regions from genomic DNA. Sequencing of rearranged TCRbeta segments was done at approximately 20X coverage. Concerning the study's data processing: Clustering was used to correct sequencing errors, and CDR3s were annotated against IMGT so that V, D and J genes could be assigned. Downstream analyses used only productive TCRbeta rearrangements and left out out-of-frame or stop-codon sequences. To compute clonality, Shannon entropy was normalized by the log of the number of unique productive sequences and then subtracted from one. Clones differing between time points or between blood and tumor were identified by Fisher's exact test with Benjamini-Hochberg correction at adjusted p below 0.01. TCRdb limited this immuneACCESS table to in-frame rearrangements with V and J called. A share of clones is missing; checked studies link under half to unresolved V genes, and the rest is unexplained. For V, J and clone size, that table is used; D and trimming come from the DNA. This sample has about 88,000 clones in its table, and 90% of those were observed once. 8% to 9.5% of the sample is taken by the ten largest.

A remark on this clone: The specificity of this receptor is unknown. One base away there is no much larger clone; base qualities are not given.

A total of 25 to 35 patients with locally advanced or metastatic urothelial carcinoma, treated at Memorial Sloan Kettering on a trial protocol, made up the cohort. Peripheral blood mononuclear cells were collected from each patient pretreatment and during treatment, giving between 1 and 8 total time points per patient. The Qiagen DNeasy Blood extraction kit was used to purify genomic DNA from total PBMCs and tumor samples. PBMCs were collected pretreatment and during treatment, and were isolated and stored as previously described. Study-wide conclusions, independent of this receptor: Among patients with durable benefit, tumor-associated TCR clones showed greater expansion in peripheral blood 3 weeks after treatment started (n ≈ 23, p = 0.022). A pretreatment peripheral blood TCR clonality below the median was linked to improved progression-free and overall survival. Because of the small sample size (n ≈ 29) and the many exploratory analyses performed, the results are intended to be regarded as hypothesis-generating.

The rearrangement combines TRBV7-8 with TRBJ2-2; TRBD2 is perhaps the D gene, given 7 matching bases. The receptor comes from a man aged 60-69 years with urothelial cancer. Sequencing used PBMCs, obtained around atezolizumab (anti-PD-L1) treatment. The CDR3: CASSLGTSRGLTGELFF. Here is the DNA: TGTGCCAGCAGCTTAGGGACTAGTCGGGGGCTCACCGGGGAGCTGTTTTTT.